The clone carrying this T cell receptor beta chain came up once. Its target is unknown. There are 15 residues in the CDR3. V lost 10 bases and J 7 bases, leaving 20 bases between the germline ends. CDR1 and CDR2 from the germline V gene are SEHNR and FQNEAQ (reference sequence). Only in-frame clones appear in the TCRdb table, and some are missing; sequencing was by immunoSEQ multiplex PCR. The sample yields some 330,000 clones, roughly 90% seen once. Treatment noted: around 19 received Ad26.COV2.S at low or high dose, single or two shots; about 5 received placebo; per-sample allocation not given. Specimens were obtained on day 63 following the first vaccine or placebo injection. The sample belongs to a study of Ad26.COV2.S vaccination and SARS-CoV-2 variants. Study background: Trial arm assignment for the donor was COV1001 Ad26.COV2.S. Study outcomes and limitations: Following vaccination, spike-specific CD8+ and CD4+ T cell responses reportedly exhibited substantial breadth. From the TCR breadth and depth analyses, total T cell responses may have been underestimated. It was found that vaccine and placebo recipients had similar non-spike TCR breadth.

The specimen was peripheral blood, collected in a trial of Ad26.COV2.S vaccine versus placebo. This receptor was taken from a person between 18 and 60 years old who received the Ad26.COV2.S COVID-19 vaccine or a placebo. This sequence joins TRBV7-9 and TRBJ1-6; D uncertain. The CDR3 protein is CAIRHNDHENSPLHF. CDR3 sequence (DNA): TGTGCCATCCGGCACAACGACCACGAGAATTCACCCCTCCACTTT.